These 13 T cell receptor beta chains share one sample of origin, sequenced in a study of CD8+CD57+ T cells in acquired aplastic anemia. It was patients with CD8+CD57+ cell expansion by flow cytometry who were chosen for sequencing. Profiling of TCR beta VDJ combinations and CDR3 sequences used genomic DNA as template. MiXCR, run by TCRdb on the reads, gives a single entry per CDR3 protein. The sample lists hundreds of thousands of distinct CDR3 sequences, approximately 60% occurring once. The sequenced sample was sorted CD4+, CD8+, or CD8+CD57+ T cells (not recorded which) from PBMCs. These receptors were obtained from a human donor with aplastic anemia.

The rearrangement joins TRBV7-3 to TRBJ2-5; TRBD1 aligns across 8 bases. This CDR3 spans 16 amino acids. Trimming took 3 bases from V and 1 from J; bases not matched to a gene: 7. Germline V gene lookup returns CDR1 SGHTA and CDR2 FQGTGA. The CDR3, as DNA: TGTGCCAGCAGCTTGGTACAGGGGGTTTCCCAAGAGACCCAGTACTTC. This translates into CASSLVQGVSQETQYF.

Many counts were recorded for this clonotype. The chain has TRBV3-1 and TRBJ2-7, with TRBD2 matching over 10 bases. V trimming: 4 bases; J trimming: 7 bases; junction bases outside the gene matches: 7. Germline V gene lookup returns CDR1 LGHDT and CDR2 YNNKEL (reference sequence). The CDR3 has 14 residues. The CDR3 nucleotides are TGTGCCAGCAGCCCCGGACTAGCGGCGGGGGAGCAGTACTTC. The encoded protein is CASSPGLAAGEQYF.

The chain carries TRBV12-3 or TRBV12-4 and TRBJ2-1, with D perhaps matching TRBD1 (5 bases). V lost 4 bases to trimming and J lost 9 bases, with 16 bases between them. The CDR3 has 14 amino acids. As DNA, the CDR3 is TGTGCCAGCAGTTCACAGGCCCAGAACACTGAGCAGTTCTTC. It translates to CASSSQAQNTEQFF.

This clonotype was observed a single time. The chain links TRBV19 to TRBJ2-2, with D perhaps TRBD1 or TRBD2 (5 bases each). Looked up from germline, CDR1 is LNHDA and CDR2 is SQIVND (reference sequence). CDR3 length: 17 amino acids. V lost 4 bases and J 5 bases, leaving 20 bases between the germline ends. The CDR3 DNA follows: TGTGCCAGTAGTAGTCGTGGGGGTAACGGAAAAACCGGGGAGCTGTTTTTT. Translation: CASSSRGGNGKTGELFF.

The J gene is TRBJ2-1, the V gene TRBV9; 7 nucleotides line up with TRBD2. The germline V gene encodes CDR1 SGDLS and CDR2 YYNGEE. The CDR3 has 15 amino acids. V shed 1 base and J 7 bases; nucleotides not matched to a gene: 8. CDR3 protein: CASSVRGGRGNEQFF. DNA for the CDR3: TGTGCCAGCAGCGTACGGGGAGGGCGCGGTAATGAGCAGTTCTTC.

Many counts were recorded for this clonotype. This chain connects TRBV7-6 to TRBJ1-2; TRBD1 aligns across 9 bases. With 5 bases clipped from V and 3 bases from J, the junction kept 10 bases outside the gene matches. The CDR3 runs to 16 residues. Germline V CDR1 and CDR2: SGHVS, FNYEAQ. The CDR3 loop reads CASSAQSQGAYYGYTF. Written as DNA, the CDR3 is TGTGCCAGCAGCGCCCAATCACAGGGGGCATACTATGGCTACACCTTC.

The rearrangement links TRBV7-9 to TRBJ1-5; D perhaps matches TRBD1 (6 bases). Trimming removed 5 bases at V and 5 bases at J, with 10 bases between. The CDR3 totals 13 residues. The germline gives CDR1 SEHNR, CDR2 FQNEAQ (reference sequence). CDR3 in amino acids: CASSPQGHQPQHF. The CDR3 coding sequence is TGTGCCAGCAGCCCCCAGGGGCATCAGCCCCAGCATTTT.

The chain carries TRBV5-5 and TRBJ2-2, with TRBD1 matching 7 bases. Germline CDR1 reads SGHKS; CDR2 reads YYEKEE (reference sequence). The CDR3 sequence is 14 residues long. With 3 bases clipped from V and 7 bases from J, the junction kept 6 bases outside the gene matches. CDR3 amino acids: CASSSYRGNGELFF. The CDR3 DNA reads as TGTGCCAGCAGCTCCTACAGGGGAAACGGGGAGCTGTTTTTT.

V is TRBV19 and J is TRBJ1-2; TRBD1 agrees at 7 bases. The CDR3 runs 15 residues. CDR1 LNHDA and CDR2 SQIVND come from the germline V gene (reference sequence). J gave up 8 bases and V 0 bases, and 9 bases lay outside the gene matches. The CDR3 region has the DNA TGTGCCAGTAGTATAGATTCAGGGGGGACCGGCGGCTACACCTTC. Translated, it gives CASSIDSGGTGGYTF.

This chain uses TRBV2 with TRBJ2-6; D ambiguous. The V end was cut by 4 bases, the J end by 0 bases, with 7 bases between. The length of the CDR3 is 15 residues. Germline V lookup: CDR1 SNHLY, CDR2 FYNNEI. The CDR3 spells CASSVGASGANVLTF. For the CDR3, the DNA is TGTGCCAGCAGTGTCGGTGCCTCTGGGGCCAACGTCCTGACTTTC.

This chain joins TRBV25-1 and TRBJ2-7; 8 positions match TRBD2. V dropped 2 bases and J dropped 5; count of bases not matched to a gene: 11. The CDR3 sequence is 16 residues long. Germline V gene lookup returns CDR1 MGHDK and CDR2 SYGVNS. The CDR3 DNA reads TGTGCCAGCAGTGAACCCATAGCGGGATTGAGAAACGAGCAGTACTTC. Residues: CASSEPIAGLRNEQYF.

This clonotype has more than one count but fewer than ten. This sequence may be a read error, since a much larger clone differs from it by one base. The J gene is TRBJ1-5, the V gene TRBV6-1; D unclear. V lost 4 bases and J 1 base, leaving 8 bases between the germline ends. Germline assignment: CDR1 MNHNS and CDR2 SASEGT. The CDR3 runs 14 residues. The CDR3 coding sequence is TGTGCCAGCAGTGGAGTTCCAAGCAATCAGCCCCAGCATTTT. Protein product: CASSGVPSNQPQHF.

This sequence joins TRBV2 and TRBJ1-6; no firm D call. The germline CDR1 and CDR2 sequences are SNHLY and FYNNEI. The CDR3 sequence is 13 residues long. V was clipped by 4 bases and J by 10 bases, with 11 bases between them. CDR3 nucleotides: TGTGCCAGCAGTGCCAGTTCCCACTCACCCCTCCACTTT. The encoded protein is CASSASSHSPLHF.